Detailed here is one TCR beta chain. Its antigen is undetermined. The data were taken from a study of Ad26.COV2.S vaccination and SARS-CoV-2 variants. Study-level background: In the study, Ad26.COV2.S was injected intramuscularly once, or twice 56 days apart. Study-level results: The authors reported substantial breadth in spike-specific CD8+ and CD4+ T cell responses after vaccination. Those who received vaccine or placebo ended up with similar non-spike TCR breadth.

The assay was immunoSEQ multiplex PCR, and TCRdb's table has in-frame clones only and misses some. The sample carries 360,000 or so clones, roughly 84% recorded once. Treatment reported: 19 received Ad26.COV2.S at low or high dose, single or two shots; 5 received placebo; per-sample allocation not given. Following the first vaccine or placebo injection, samples were taken on day 63. The CDR3 contains 15 residues. Trimming left V 6 bases short and J 0 bases short, with 14 bases between. This sequence was found in a person between 18 and 65 years old who received the Ad26.COV2.S COVID-19 vaccine or a placebo. The rearrangement joins TRBV23-1 to TRBJ1-2; possibly TRBD1 for D (5 bases). TRBV23-1 is an ORF for which the function is uncertain. This specimen consisted of peripheral blood, obtained in a trial of Ad26.COV2.S vaccine versus placebo. This chain's CDR3 is CASRTRDFSNYGYTF. In nucleotides, the CDR3 is TGCGCCAGCAGGACCCGGGACTTCTCTAACTATGGCTACACCTTC.